A selection of T cell receptor beta chains follows, all from one sample in a study of OX40 agonist ivuxolimab in advanced cancers. Here immunoSEQ multiplex PCR was the method, and the copy in TCRdb shows in-frame clones only, minus some. Of under 95,000 clones in the sample, 70% to 90% were seen once. The specimen comprised CD4+ or CD8+ T cells sorted from blood, sampled in a trial of the OX40 agonist ivuxolimab. The receptors originated from an adult with an advanced solid tumor such as melanoma, head and neck, liver or kidney cancer. Each CDR3 is given with its conserved first and last residue. D genes are given only for firm matches. Expanded clones are given a class, and other clones once, few, many or no size at all.

clone size: -
V gene: TRBV18
J gene: TRBJ1-2
D gene: TRBD1
CDR3 DNA: TGTGCCAGCTCACCAGAGACAGGGGTATATGGCTACACCTTC
CDR3 protein: CASSPETGVYGYTF

clone size: -
V gene: TRBV7-2
J gene: TRBJ1-6
D gene: -
CDR3 DNA: TGTGCCAGCAGCCCCCGTGTCTTTAACGGGGGCACTGGTTCACCCCTCCACTTT
CDR3 protein: CASSPRVFNGGTGSPLHF

clone size: -
V gene: TRBV18
J gene: TRBJ1-1
D gene: TRBD1
CDR3 DNA: TGTGCCAGCTCACCGCCGGGACAGGGGCTGGGTGAAGCTTTCTTT
CDR3 protein: CASSPPGQGLGEAFF

clone size: -
V gene: TRBV7-9
J gene: TRBJ2-2
D gene: -
CDR3 DNA: TGTGCCAGCAGCTCGCCCGGGGGCAGGGCGGGGACCGGGGAGCTGTTTTTT
CDR3 protein: CASSSPGGRAGTGELFF

clone size: -
V gene: TRBV7-9
J gene: TRBJ2-7
D gene: -
CDR3 DNA: TGTGCCAGCAGCTTACAAAACTACGAGCAGTACTTC
CDR3 protein: CASSLQNYEQYF

clone size: -
V gene: TRBV19
J gene: TRBJ2-5
D gene: -
CDR3 DNA: TGTGCCAGTAGTATAGGACAGGGAGGAGAGACCCAGTACTTC
CDR3 protein: CASSIGQGGETQYF

clone size: -
V gene: TRBV19
J gene: TRBJ1-5
D gene: -
CDR3 DNA: TGTGCCAGTAGTACCCTCAATCAGCCCCAGCATTTT
CDR3 protein: CASSTLNQPQHF

clone size: once
V gene: TRBV6-1
J gene: TRBJ2-4
D gene: -
CDR3 DNA: TGTGCCAGCAGTGAAGTACACATTCAGTACTTC
CDR3 protein: CASSEVHIQYF

clone size: -
V gene: TRBV6-5
J gene: TRBJ1-5
D gene: -
CDR3 DNA: TGTGCCAGCAGTTACGAGGGAAGTGGCAATCAGCCCCAGCATTTT
CDR3 protein: CASSYEGSGNQPQHF

clone size: once
V gene: TRBV18
J gene: TRBJ2-7
D gene: -
CDR3 DNA: TGTGCCAGCTCACCGGGAGTATACGAGCAGTACTTC
CDR3 protein: CASSPGVYEQYF

clone size: -
V gene: TRBV5-4
J gene: TRBJ2-7
D gene: TRBD1
CDR3 DNA: TGTGCCAGCAGCTCGGTACAGGGGTTCAATAAGGTCGAGCAGTACTTC
CDR3 protein: CASSSVQGFNKVEQYF

clone size: -
V gene: TRBV5-6
J gene: TRBJ1-4
D gene: TRBD1
CDR3 DNA: TGTGCCAGCAGATCCACAGGGGGAGGTGAAAAACTGTTTTTT
CDR3 protein: CASRSTGGGEKLFF

clone size: -
V gene: TRBV5-1
J gene: TRBJ2-1
D gene: TRBD2
CDR3 DNA: TGCGCCAGCAGCTTAGGACTAGCGGGAGGGCGGTCCTACAATGAGCAGTTCTTC
CDR3 protein: CASSLGLAGGRSYNEQFF

clone size: -
V gene: TRBV19
J gene: TRBJ1-1
D gene: -
CDR3 DNA: TGTGCCAGTAGTGGCACAGGGCAGACTGAAGCTTTCTTT
CDR3 protein: CASSGTGQTEAFF

clone size: -
V gene: TRBV6-5
J gene: TRBJ2-7
D gene: TRBD2
CDR3 DNA: TGTGCCAGCAGTTGGATCGCGGGAGGGCCCTACGAGCAGTACTTC
CDR3 protein: CASSWIAGGPYEQYF

clone size: -
V gene: TRBV5-4
J gene: TRBJ2-5
D gene: -
CDR3 DNA: TGTGCCAGCAGCGAAGACAGGTACCAAGAGACCCAGTACTTC
CDR3 protein: CASSEDRYQETQYF

clone size: -
V gene: TRBV5-1
J gene: TRBJ2-3
D gene: -
CDR3 DNA: TGCGCCAGCAGCTTGGAGGGAGTCCCTAGAACAGATACGCAGTATTTT
CDR3 protein: CASSLEGVPRTDTQYF

clone size: -
V gene: TRBV5-5
J gene: TRBJ1-1
D gene: -
CDR3 DNA: TGTGCCAGCAGCTTGTACGTGAACACTGAAGCTTTCTTT
CDR3 protein: CASSLYVNTEAFF

clone size: -
V gene: TRBV2
J gene: TRBJ1-5
D gene: TRBD1
CDR3 DNA: TGTGCCAGCAGTCGCGACAGGGGAGGAGATCAGCCCCAGCATTTT
CDR3 protein: CASSRDRGGDQPQHF

clone size: -
V gene: TRBV6-1
J gene: TRBJ2-7
D gene: -
CDR3 DNA: TGTGCCAGCAGTGCTGTCGCAGGGCCTTACGAGCAGTACTTC
CDR3 protein: CASSAVAGPYEQYF

clone size: -
V gene: TRBV19
J gene: TRBJ2-5
D gene: TRBD2
CDR3 DNA: TGTGCCAGTAGTGCCCGGGGAGGGCCCAGCCAAGAGACCCAGTACTTC
CDR3 protein: CASSARGGPSQETQYF

clone size: -
V gene: TRBV18
J gene: TRBJ2-5
D gene: -
CDR3 DNA: TGTGCCAGCTCACCGGGGGAGACCCAGTACTTC
CDR3 protein: CASSPGETQYF

clone size: -
V gene: TRBV18
J gene: TRBJ2-3
D gene: -
CDR3 DNA: TGTGCCAGCTCACAAGGGCCAGATGATACGCAGTATTTT
CDR3 protein: CASSQGPDDTQYF

clone size: -
V gene: TRBV19
J gene: TRBJ2-2
D gene: -
CDR3 DNA: TGTGCCAGTAGTATAGGAGGAGGGCCCGGGGAGCTGTTTTTT
CDR3 protein: CASSIGGGPGELFF

clone size: -
V gene: TRBV14
J gene: TRBJ2-5
D gene: TRBD2
CDR3 DNA: TGTGCCAGCAGCCAAGGGGCTAGCGGGAGTTGGAAGACCCAGTACTTC
CDR3 protein: CASSQGASGSWKTQYF

clone size: -
V gene: TRBV4-2
J gene: TRBJ1-2
D gene: -
CDR3 DNA: TGTGCCAGCAGCCCCCCCAGGGGTCGGGGTGGCTACACCTTC
CDR3 protein: CASSPPRGRGGYTF

clone size: -
V gene: TRBV13
J gene: TRBJ2-1
D gene: -
CDR3 DNA: TGTGCCAGCAGTAGACGACAGTTATACAATGAGCAGTTCTTC
CDR3 protein: CASSRRQLYNEQFF

clone size: few
V gene: TRBV5-1
J gene: TRBJ2-5
D gene: -
CDR3 DNA: TGCGCCAGCAGCGACATAGAGGGAGGCCCCCAAGAGACCCAGTACTTC
CDR3 protein: CASSDIEGGPQETQYF

clone size: -
V gene: TRBV29-1
J gene: TRBJ2-7
D gene: TRBD2
CDR3 DNA: TGCAGCGTTGAGACTAGCGGGAGCTACGAGCAGTACTTC
CDR3 protein: CSVETSGSYEQYF

clone size: -
V gene: TRBV5-4
J gene: TRBJ2-7
D gene: TRBD2
CDR3 DNA: TGTGCCAGCAGCTTGGGGCTAGCGGGAATATACGAGCAGTACTTC
CDR3 protein: CASSLGLAGIYEQYF

clone size: -
V gene: TRBV7-2
J gene: TRBJ2-7
D gene: -
CDR3 DNA: TGTGCCAGCAGCTTAGTAGCGGCAGACGAGCAGTACTTC
CDR3 protein: CASSLVAADEQYF

clone size: -
V gene: TRBV19
J gene: TRBJ2-1
D gene: TRBD2
CDR3 DNA: TGTGCCAGTAGTCTGACTAGCGCCACCTACAATGAGCAGTTCTTC
CDR3 protein: CASSLTSATYNEQFF

clone size: -
V gene: TRBV11-3
J gene: TRBJ2-2
D gene: -
CDR3 DNA: TGTGCCAGCAGCTTATACGTTGACACCGGGGAGCTGTTTTTT
CDR3 protein: CASSLYVDTGELFF

clone size: -
V gene: TRBV18
J gene: TRBJ2-1
D gene: -
CDR3 DNA: TGTGCCAGCTCACGCGGACTTAGCAATGAGCAGTTCTTC
CDR3 protein: CASSRGLSNEQFF

clone size: few
V gene: TRBV29-1
J gene: TRBJ2-7
D gene: -
CDR3 DNA: TGCAGCGTTGAAGATTGGGACAAATCCTACGAGCAGTACTTC
CDR3 protein: CSVEDWDKSYEQYF

clone size: -
V gene: TRBV7-2
J gene: TRBJ2-7
D gene: -
CDR3 DNA: TGTGCCAGCAGCTTAGCAGGGGGGTTGTCGTACGAGCAGTACTTC
CDR3 protein: CASSLAGGLSYEQYF

clone size: -
V gene: TRBV6-5
J gene: TRBJ2-7
D gene: -
CDR3 DNA: TGTGCCAGCAGTCTAACCCTCCCTCACGGTTCCGAGCAGTACTTC
CDR3 protein: CASSLTLPHGSEQYF

clone size: -
V gene: TRBV9
J gene: TRBJ1-6
D gene: -
CDR3 DNA: TGTGCCAGCAGCGAGGGGAGGGCACTCCCAAATTCACCCCTCCACTTT
CDR3 protein: CASSEGRALPNSPLHF

clone size: -
V gene: TRBV18
J gene: TRBJ1-2
D gene: -
CDR3 DNA: TGTGCCAGCTCACCGGAAACGGGGTATGGCTACACCTTC
CDR3 protein: CASSPETGYGYTF

clone size: -
V gene: TRBV6-5
J gene: TRBJ1-1
D gene: -
CDR3 DNA: TGTGCCAGCAGATCGGGGCTCATGAACACTGAAGCTTTCTTT
CDR3 protein: CASRSGLMNTEAFF

clone size: -
V gene: TRBV15
J gene: TRBJ2-3
D gene: TRBD2
CDR3 DNA: TGTGCCACCAGCAGAGCTCTAGCGGGGCGCGATACGCAGTATTTT
CDR3 protein: CATSRALAGRDTQYF

clone size: -
V gene: TRBV2
J gene: TRBJ2-7
D gene: -
CDR3 DNA: TGTGCCAGCAAAATACAGGACCAACCCTACGAGCAGTACTTC
CDR3 protein: CASKIQDQPYEQYF

clone size: -
V gene: TRBV10-3
J gene: TRBJ1-4
D gene: TRBD1
CDR3 DNA: TGTGCCATCAGTGAGTCAGGACAGGCAGCAACTAATGAAAAACTGTTTTTT
CDR3 protein: CAISESGQAATNEKLFF

clone size: once
V gene: TRBV7-9
J gene: TRBJ1-2
D gene: TRBD1
CDR3 DNA: TGTGCCAGCAGCCCGGACAGGGTCTATGGCTACACCTTC
CDR3 protein: CASSPDRVYGYTF

clone size: -
V gene: TRBV5-1
J gene: TRBJ1-3
D gene: -
CDR3 DNA: TGCGCCAGCAGCTTGGACAGCTGGAGCTCTGGAAACACCATATATTTT
CDR3 protein: CASSLDSWSSGNTIYF

clone size: -
V gene: TRBV7-9
J gene: TRBJ1-2
D gene: -
CDR3 DNA: TGTGCCAGCAGCTTTGGACGGCTCTATGGCTACACCTTC
CDR3 protein: CASSFGRLYGYTF

clone size: -
V gene: TRBV6-5
J gene: TRBJ2-4
D gene: TRBD2
CDR3 DNA: TGTGCCAGCAGTTACGATAGCGGGAGAGTGAACATTCAGTACTTC
CDR3 protein: CASSYDSGRVNIQYF

clone size: -
V gene: TRBV5-1
J gene: TRBJ1-3
D gene: -
CDR3 DNA: TGCGCCAGCAGTTATGACCTTTCTGGAAACACCATATATTTT
CDR3 protein: CASSYDLSGNTIYF

clone size: once
V gene: TRBV19
J gene: TRBJ1-2
D gene: -
CDR3 DNA: TGTGCCAGTAGTATGGTGACAGCTAATAACTATGGCTACACCTTC
CDR3 protein: CASSMVTANNYGYTF